This TCR beta chain was identified during a study of blood T cell repertoires in COVID-19. The overall study: Sources were T cells, B-cell-depleted T cells, or PBMCs; the material itself was cDNA or gDNA.

Points on this clone: Within the sample, other DNA sequences also encode this same CDR3.

The protocol was immunoSEQ multiplex PCR, while the TCRdb copy is restricted to in-frame clones and leaves out a portion. This sample has approximately 170,000 clones, with approximately 80% found just once. The CDR3 spans 14 residues. V lost 1 base, J lost 5 bases, and 11 bases lay in between. Germline CDR1 and CDR2: LNHNV and YYDKDF (reference sequence). Participants spanned ages roughly 18 to 95 years and resided in about 25 US areas. Recovery among Cohort 3 donors was established by two negative PCRs, clearance, or symptom resolution. The specimen was PBMCs or T cells enriched from blood (not recorded which). This sequence joins TRBV15 and TRBJ2-5, with D perhaps matching TRBD2 (5 bases). The origin of this receptor is a man aged 45-60 years who had recovered from COVID-19. CDR3 protein: CATSRVNSGETQYF. The CDR3 bases are TGTGCCACCAGCAGAGTGAACTCGGGGGAGACCCAGTACTTC.